This T cell receptor (beta chain) was found in a study of T cell clonality in common variable immunodeficiency. This clone has ten or more counts. As yet, its antigen is unknown. The read ends 3 residues shy of where the CDR3 ends; the end is completed using the germline J gene. Generated by immunoSEQ multiplex PCR, the TCRdb table keeps only in-frame clones and is missing some. This set yields 15,000 to 20,000 clones and no singletons; the top ten hold 2.5% to 3%. V gave up 7 bases and J gave up 7 bases, with 25 bases separating them. Germline lookup yields CDR1 DFQATT and CDR2 SNEGSKA (reference sequence). CDR3 length: 15 amino acids. The CVID group had over 12 females and roughly 30 males, mean age around 42. For at least one year, all CVID subjects received replacement immunoglobulin. Donors gave roughly 4.5 to 8.5 ml heparinized peripheral whole blood. Study-level points and caveats: Common variable immunodeficiency TCR beta sequences reportedly had fewer deletions and N-nucleotide insertions.

The gene calls are TRBV20-1 and TRBJ1-1; the D gene is possibly TRBD1 (6 bases). The receptor's source is a human donor with common variable immunodeficiency. Sequenced: peripheral blood mononuclear cells. CDR3 sequence: CSVTGRGLSLIEAFF. The sequenced part of the CDR3 DNA is TGCAGTGTTACGGGCAGGGGCTTATCCCTGATTGAA.